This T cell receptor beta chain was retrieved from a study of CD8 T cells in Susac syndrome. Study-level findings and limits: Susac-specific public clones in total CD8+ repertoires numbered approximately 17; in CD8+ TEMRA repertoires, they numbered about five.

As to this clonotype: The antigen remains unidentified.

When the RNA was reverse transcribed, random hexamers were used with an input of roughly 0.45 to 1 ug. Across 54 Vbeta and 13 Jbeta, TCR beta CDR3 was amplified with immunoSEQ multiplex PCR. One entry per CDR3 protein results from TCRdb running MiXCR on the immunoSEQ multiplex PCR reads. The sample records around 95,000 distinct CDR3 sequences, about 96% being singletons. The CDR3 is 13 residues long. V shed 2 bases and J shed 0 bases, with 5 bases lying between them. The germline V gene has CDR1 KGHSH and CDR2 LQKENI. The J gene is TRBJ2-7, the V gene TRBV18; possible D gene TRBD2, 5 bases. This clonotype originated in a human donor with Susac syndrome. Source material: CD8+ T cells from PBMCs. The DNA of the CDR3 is TGTGCCAGCTCACCAGCGGGCTCCTACGAGCAGTACTTC. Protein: CASSPAGSYEQYF.